This T cell receptor (beta chain) was identified during a study of OX40 agonist ivuxolimab in advanced cancers. Generated by immunoSEQ multiplex PCR, the TCRdb table keeps only in-frame clones and is missing some. The sample lists tens of thousands of clones; around 85% were seen once. CDR3 length equals 15 residues. CDR1 is MDHEN and CDR2 is SYDVKM in the germline V gene. The sequence was obtained from an adult with an advanced solid tumor such as melanoma, head and neck, liver or kidney cancer. The gene calls are TRBV28 and TRBJ2-5; the match to TRBD2 covers 14 bases. The tail of the sequence fits TRBJ2-7 better, so the J call may be wrong. The source material was CD4+ or CD8+ T cells sorted from blood, sampled in a trial of the OX40 agonist ivuxolimab. The CDR3 DNA follows: TGTGCCAGCAGGACTAGCGGGGGGGGCTCCTACGAGCAGTACTTC. Protein: CASRTSGGGSYEQYF.